The 6 T cell receptor beta chains given below trace back to one sample, sequenced in a study of T cells after yellow fever vaccination. In TCRdb, the 5' RACE reads were re-called with MiXCR into one record per CDR3 protein. The repertoire has approximately 70,000 distinct CDR3 sequences, approximately 6.1% of them found once; the top ten carry more than 35%. The source was CD8+ T cells sorted from PBMCs, collected 35 to 50 days after the first yellow fever vaccination. Receptors originate from a man younger than 35 who received the YFV17D yellow fever vaccine.

The CDR3 loop is CASSYDGGISNGYTF. The CDR3 DNA sequence: TGTGCCAGCAGCTACGATGGGGGAATATCGAACGGCTACACCTTC. This chain joins TRBV7-6 and TRBJ1-2; TRBD1 might be the D (5 bases). Trimming left V 4 bases short and J 8 bases short, with 20 bases between. The germline V gene has CDR1 SGHVS and CDR2 FNYEAQ. This CDR3 has 15 residues.

To note about this clonotype: A much larger clone is a single base away; this may be a read error. V is TRBV7-9 and J is TRBJ1-2; D not resolved. The CDR3 spans 15 residues. Germline V CDR1 and CDR2: SEHNR, FQNEAQ (reference sequence). The chain's CDR3 is CATSSLLGQYYGYTF. Here the CDR3 DNA reads TGTGCCACCAGCTCCCTATTAGGCCAGTACTATGGCTACACCTTC.

This clonotype has at least ten counts. V and J are TRBV6-5 and TRBJ1-1; tentatively, D is TRBD1 (5 bases). CDR3 length equals 15 residues. Trimming removed 5 bases from V and 5 bases from J, with 18 bases in between. Germline CDR1 reads MNHEY; CDR2 reads SVGAGI. For the CDR3, the DNA is TGTGCCAGCAGTCCAACCGGGACCGCGGGGACTGAAGCTTTCTTT. Translated, it gives CASSPTGTAGTEAFF.

Only a few counts were recorded for this clonotype. For the CDR3, the DNA is TGTGCCAGCAGCTTAGATGTCGGGCGCGGAGCTTTCTTT. Protein: CASSLDVGRGAFF. The V gene is TRBV11-2, the J gene TRBJ1-1; D is unresolved. V shed 0 bases and J shed 10 bases, with 12 bases lying between them. The CDR3 extends over 13 amino acids. Germline loops: CDR1 SGHAT, CDR2 FQNNGV.

This clonotype was seen repeatedly, ten times or more. This chain's CDR3 is CASSQGGSILTAADTQYF. The CDR3 DNA sequence: TGCGCCAGCAGCCAGGGTGGTTCGATTCTTACAGCGGCAGATACGCAGTATTTT. This chain links TRBV4-1 with TRBJ2-3; tentatively, D is TRBD2 (5 bases). This CDR3 has 18 residues. V gave up 3 bases and J gave up 4 bases, with 23 bases separating them. Per germline, CDR1 MGHRA and CDR2 YSYEKL.

This clonotype has just a few counts. The rearrangement links TRBV27 to TRBJ1-2; TRBD1 agrees at 9 bases. The CDR3 length is 16 residues. V gave up 6 bases and J gave up 8 bases; unmatched junction bases: 16. Germline V gene sequence: CDR1 MNHEY, CDR2 SMNVEV (reference sequence). CDR3 DNA: TGTGCCAGCAGCCCGGGACAGGGCCTGCTCTGGTACGGCTACACCTTC. Translated: CASSPGQGLLWYGYTF.